This T cell receptor (beta chain) is from a study of T cells in Graves' hyperthyroidism and ophthalmopathy. Template material for amplifying TCR beta CDR3 regions consisted of RNA transcripts. The primer set for the first-round RT-PCR of the TCR CDR3 was HTBI. TCRdb re-analysed the multiplex PCR reads in MiXCR, keeping a single row per CDR3 protein. The table lists roughly 360,000 distinct CDR3 sequences, approximately 13% of them singletons, with around 20% in the top ten. Worth noting for this clonotype: The final CDR3 position lacks the conserved phenylalanine or tryptophan, pointing to a likely read error.

This CDR3 has 20 residues. In germline, CDR1 is SGHDT, CDR2 YYEEEE. V was pared by 1 base and J by 1 base, with 17 bases of the junction left unmatched. Sequencing was done on a sample of blood. The gene calls are TRBV5-6 and TRBJ2-3; TRBD2 matches at 8 bases. The sequence was collected from a man aged 25 to 40 with Graves' hyperthyroidism that later progressed to Graves' ophthalmopathy. The CDR3 nucleotides are TGTGCCAGCAGCTTGTTAGGCGGGGGGACCAATCCTCTCGGCACAGATACGCAGTATTCT. Translation gives CASSLLGGGTNPLGTDTQYS.